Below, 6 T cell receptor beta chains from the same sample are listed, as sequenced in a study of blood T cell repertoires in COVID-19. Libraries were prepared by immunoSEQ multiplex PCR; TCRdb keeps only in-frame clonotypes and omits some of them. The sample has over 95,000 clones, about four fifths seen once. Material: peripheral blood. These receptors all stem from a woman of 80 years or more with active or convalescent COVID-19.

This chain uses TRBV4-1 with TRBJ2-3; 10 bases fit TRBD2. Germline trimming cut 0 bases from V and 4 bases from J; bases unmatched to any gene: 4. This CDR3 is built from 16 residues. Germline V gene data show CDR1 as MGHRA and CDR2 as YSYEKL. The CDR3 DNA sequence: TGCGCCAGCAGCCAAGATCCCCTAGCGGGAGCAGATACGCAGTATTTT. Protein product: CASSQDPLAGADTQYF.

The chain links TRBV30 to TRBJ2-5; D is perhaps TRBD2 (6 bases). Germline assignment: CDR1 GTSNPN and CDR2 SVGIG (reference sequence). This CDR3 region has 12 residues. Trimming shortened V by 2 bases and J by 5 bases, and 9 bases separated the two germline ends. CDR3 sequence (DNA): TGTGCCTGGAGTTTTAGCGGTGAGACCCAGTACTTC. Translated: CAWSFSGETQYF.

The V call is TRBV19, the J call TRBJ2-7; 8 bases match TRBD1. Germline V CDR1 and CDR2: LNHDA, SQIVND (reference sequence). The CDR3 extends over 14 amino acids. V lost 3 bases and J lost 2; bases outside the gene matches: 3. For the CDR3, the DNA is TGTGCCAGTAGTATCACAGGGGGACCCTACGAGCAGTACTTC. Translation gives CASSITGGPYEQYF.

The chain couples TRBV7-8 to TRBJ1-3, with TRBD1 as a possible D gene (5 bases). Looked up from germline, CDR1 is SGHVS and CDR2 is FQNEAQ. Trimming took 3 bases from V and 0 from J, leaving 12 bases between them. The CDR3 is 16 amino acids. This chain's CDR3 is CASSFVEGYSGNTIYF. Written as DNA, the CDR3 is TGTGCCAGCAGCTTTGTGGAGGGGTACTCTGGAAACACCATATATTTT.

CDR3: CASSEVWRRLTEQYF. CDR3 coding DNA: TGTGCCAGCAGTGAAGTCTGGCGGCGGCTGACCGAGCAGTACTTC. The chain uses TRBV6-1 and TRBJ2-7, with unresolved D. In germline, CDR1 is MNHNS, CDR2 SASEGT. Trimming pared 1 base from V and 6 bases from J, leaving 16 bases between. This CDR3 has 15 amino acids.

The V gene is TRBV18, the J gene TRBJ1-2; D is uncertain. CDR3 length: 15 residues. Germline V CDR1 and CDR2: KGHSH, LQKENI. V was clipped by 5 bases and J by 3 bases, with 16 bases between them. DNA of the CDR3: TGTGCCAGCTCAGGGTCTGGCAGTGGGCACTATGGCTACACCTTC. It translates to CASSGSGSGHYGYTF. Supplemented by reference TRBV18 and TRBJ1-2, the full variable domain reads NAGVMQNPRHLVRRRGQEARLRCSPMKGHSHVYWYRQLPEEGLKFMVYLQKENIIDESGMPKERFSAEFPKEGPSILRIQQVVRGDSAAYFCASSGSGSGHYGYTFGSGTRLTVV.